This T cell receptor (beta chain) stems from a study of PD-L1 blockade in urothelial cancer. Study context: Men with urothelial cancer arising in the bladder made up about 90% of the roughly 29 patients. Blood underwent analysis 3 weeks (second dose) and 6 weeks after treatment began. Blood gave a median 141,255 T cells.

Patients had locally advanced or metastatic urothelial carcinoma. Clones were read by immunoSEQ multiplex PCR, and TCRdb kept only the in-frame ones, dropping some. The table has 25,000 to 30,000 clones, roughly 80% seen once. Trimming at V came to 3 bases and at J to 2 bases, leaving 4 bases not matched to a gene. In germline, CDR1 is SGDLS, CDR2 YYNGEE. The CDR3 loop spans 14 amino acids. The receptor comes from a middle-aged man with urothelial cancer. The sample in question was PBMCs, obtained around atezolizumab (anti-PD-L1) treatment. This chain uses TRBV9 with TRBJ1-2; 7 nucleotides line up with TRBD1. The CDR3 sequence: CASSALQGNYGYTF. The DNA for the CDR3 is TGTGCCAGCAGCGCTTTACAGGGGAACTATGGCTACACCTTC.